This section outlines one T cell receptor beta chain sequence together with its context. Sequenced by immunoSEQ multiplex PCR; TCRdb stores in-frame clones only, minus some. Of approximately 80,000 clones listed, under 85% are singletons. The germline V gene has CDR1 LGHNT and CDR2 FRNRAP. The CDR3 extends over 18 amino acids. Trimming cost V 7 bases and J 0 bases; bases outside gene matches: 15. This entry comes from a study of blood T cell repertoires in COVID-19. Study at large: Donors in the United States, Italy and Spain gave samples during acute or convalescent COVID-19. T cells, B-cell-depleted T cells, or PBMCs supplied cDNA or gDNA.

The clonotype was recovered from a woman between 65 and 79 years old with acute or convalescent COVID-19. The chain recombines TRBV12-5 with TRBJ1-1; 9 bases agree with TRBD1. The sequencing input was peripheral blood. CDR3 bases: TGTGCTAGTGCTCAACTTGGGACAGGGATAACGGTGAACACTGAAGCTTTCTTT. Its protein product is CASAQLGTGITVNTEAFF. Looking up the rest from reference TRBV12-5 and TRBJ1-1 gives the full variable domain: DARVTQTPRHKVTEMGQEVTMRCQPILGHNTVFWYRQTMMQGLELLAYFRNRAPLDDSGMPKDRFSAEMPDATLATLKIQPSEPRDSAVYFCASAQLGTGITVNTEAFFGQGTRLTVV.